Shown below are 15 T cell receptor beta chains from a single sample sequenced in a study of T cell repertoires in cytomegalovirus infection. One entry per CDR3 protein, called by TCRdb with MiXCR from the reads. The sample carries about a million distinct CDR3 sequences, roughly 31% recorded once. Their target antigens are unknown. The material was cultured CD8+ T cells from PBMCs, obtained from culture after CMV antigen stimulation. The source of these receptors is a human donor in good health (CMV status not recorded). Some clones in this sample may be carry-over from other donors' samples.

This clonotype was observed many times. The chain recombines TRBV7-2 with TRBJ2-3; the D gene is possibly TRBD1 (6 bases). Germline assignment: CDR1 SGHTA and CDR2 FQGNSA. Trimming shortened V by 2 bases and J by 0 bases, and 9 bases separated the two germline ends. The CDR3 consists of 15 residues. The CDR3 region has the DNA TGTGCCAGCAGCTTACCGGACAGTAGCACAGATACGCAGTATTTT. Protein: CASSLPDSSTDTQYF.

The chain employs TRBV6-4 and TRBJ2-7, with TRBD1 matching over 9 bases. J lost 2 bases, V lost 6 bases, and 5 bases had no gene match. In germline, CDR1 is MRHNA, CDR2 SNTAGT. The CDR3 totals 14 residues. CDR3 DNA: TGTGCCAGCAGCCGGACAGGGGTGACCTACGAGCAGTACGTC. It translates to CASSRTGVTYEQYV.

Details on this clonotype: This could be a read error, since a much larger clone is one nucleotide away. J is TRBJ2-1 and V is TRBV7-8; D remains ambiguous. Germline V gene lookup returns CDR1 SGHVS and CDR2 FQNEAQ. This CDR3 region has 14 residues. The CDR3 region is CASSLDGFYNERFF. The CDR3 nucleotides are TGTGCCAGCAGCTTAGACGGGTTCTACAATGAGCGGTTCTTC. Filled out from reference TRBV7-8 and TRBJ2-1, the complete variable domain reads GAGVSQSPRYKVAKRGQDVALRCDPISGHVSLFWYQQALGQGPEFLTYFQNEAQLDKSGLPSDRFFAERPEGSVSTLKIQRTQQEDSAVYLCASSLDGFYNERFFGPGTRLTVL.

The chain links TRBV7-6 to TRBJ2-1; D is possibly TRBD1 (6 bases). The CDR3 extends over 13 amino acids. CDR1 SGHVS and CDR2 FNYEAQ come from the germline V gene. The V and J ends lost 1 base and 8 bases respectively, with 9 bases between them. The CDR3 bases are TGTGCCAGCAGCTTAGAGACAGGCTATGAGCAGTTCTTC. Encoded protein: CASSLETGYEQFF.

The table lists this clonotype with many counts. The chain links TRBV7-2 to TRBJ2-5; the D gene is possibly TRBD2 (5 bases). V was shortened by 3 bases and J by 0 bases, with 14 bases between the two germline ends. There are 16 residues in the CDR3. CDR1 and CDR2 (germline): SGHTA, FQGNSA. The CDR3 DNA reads TGTGCCAGCAGCTTTAGAAAGCGGTCGTACCAAGAGACCCAGTACTTC. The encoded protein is CASSFRKRSYQETQYF.

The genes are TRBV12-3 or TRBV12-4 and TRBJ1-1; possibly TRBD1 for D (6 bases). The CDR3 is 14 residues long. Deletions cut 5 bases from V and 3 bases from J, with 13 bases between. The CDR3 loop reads CASSPTTGYTEAFF. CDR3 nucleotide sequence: TGTGCCAGCAGTCCGACTACAGGGTACACTGAAGCTTTCTTT.

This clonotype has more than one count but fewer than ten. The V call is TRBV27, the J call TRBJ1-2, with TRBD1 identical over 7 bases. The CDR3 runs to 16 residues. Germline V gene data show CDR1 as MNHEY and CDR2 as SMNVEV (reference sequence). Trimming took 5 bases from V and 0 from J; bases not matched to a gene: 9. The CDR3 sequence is CASSLLGTVANYGYTF. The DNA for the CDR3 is TGTGCCAGCAGTCTACTAGGGACAGTCGCTAACTATGGCTACACCTTC.

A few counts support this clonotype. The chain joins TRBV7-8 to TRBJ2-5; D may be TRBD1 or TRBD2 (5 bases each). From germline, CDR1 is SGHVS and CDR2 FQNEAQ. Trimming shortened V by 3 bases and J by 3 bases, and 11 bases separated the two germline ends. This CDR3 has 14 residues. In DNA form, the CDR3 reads TGTGCCAGCAGCTTTCACGGGGCGGAAGAGACCCAGTACTTC. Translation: CASSFHGAEETQYF.

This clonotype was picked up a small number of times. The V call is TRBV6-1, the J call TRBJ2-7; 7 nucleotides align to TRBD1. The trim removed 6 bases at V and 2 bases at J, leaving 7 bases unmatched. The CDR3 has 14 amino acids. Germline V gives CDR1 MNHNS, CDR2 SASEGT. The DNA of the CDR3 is TGTGCCAGCAGCCTAGGGGGCCCAACCTACGAGCAGTACGTC. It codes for CASSLGGPTYEQYV.

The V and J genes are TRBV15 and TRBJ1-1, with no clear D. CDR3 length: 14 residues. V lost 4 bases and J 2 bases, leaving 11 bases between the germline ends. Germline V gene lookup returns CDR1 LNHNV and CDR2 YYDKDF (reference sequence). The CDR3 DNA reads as TGTGCCACCAGCACCAGCCGGGCCAACACTGAAGCTTTCTTT. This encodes CATSTSRANTEAFF.

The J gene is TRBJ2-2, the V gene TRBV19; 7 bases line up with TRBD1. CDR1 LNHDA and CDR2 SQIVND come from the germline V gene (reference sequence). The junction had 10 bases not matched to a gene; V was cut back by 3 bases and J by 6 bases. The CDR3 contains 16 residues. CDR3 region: CASSMGQFLSPGELFF. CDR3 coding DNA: TGTGCCAGTAGTATGGGACAGTTCCTAAGTCCCGGGGAGCTGTTTTTT. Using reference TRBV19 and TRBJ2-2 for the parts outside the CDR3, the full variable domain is DGGITQSPKYLFRKEGQNVTLSCEQNLNHDAMYWYRQDPGQGLRLIYYSQIVNDFQKGDIAEGYSVSREKKESFPLTVTSAQKNPTAFYLCASSMGQFLSPGELFFGEGSRLTVL.

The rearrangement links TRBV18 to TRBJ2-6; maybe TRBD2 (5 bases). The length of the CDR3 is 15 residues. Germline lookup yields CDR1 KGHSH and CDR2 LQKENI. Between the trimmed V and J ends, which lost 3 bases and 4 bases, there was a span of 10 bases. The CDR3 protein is CASSPGGGGANVLTF. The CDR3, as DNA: TGTGCCAGCTCACCCGGAGGTGGAGGGGCCAACGTCCTGACTTTC.

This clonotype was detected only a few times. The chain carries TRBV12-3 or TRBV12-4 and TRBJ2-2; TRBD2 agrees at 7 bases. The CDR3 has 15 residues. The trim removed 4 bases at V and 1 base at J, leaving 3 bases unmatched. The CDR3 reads CASSSGGGNTGELFF. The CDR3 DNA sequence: TGTGCCAGCAGTTCTGGCGGGGGGAACACCGGGGAGCTGTTTTTT.

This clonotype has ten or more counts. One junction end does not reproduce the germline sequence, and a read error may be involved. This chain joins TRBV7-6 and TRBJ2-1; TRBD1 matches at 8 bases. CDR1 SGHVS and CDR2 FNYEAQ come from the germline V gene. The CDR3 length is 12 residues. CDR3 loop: CASSPGGREQFF. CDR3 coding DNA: TGCGCCAGCAGCCCAGGGGGCCGTGAGCAGTTCTTC.

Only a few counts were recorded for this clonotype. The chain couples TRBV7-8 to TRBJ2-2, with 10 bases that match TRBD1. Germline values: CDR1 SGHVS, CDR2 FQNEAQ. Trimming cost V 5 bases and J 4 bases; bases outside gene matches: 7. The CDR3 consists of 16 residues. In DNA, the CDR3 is TGTGCCAGCAGCCGTGACAGGGGGCGCGTCACCGGGGAGCTGTTTTTT. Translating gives CASSRDRGRVTGELFF.